This T cell receptor beta chain stems from a study of CD8 T cells in Susac syndrome. Random hexamers were used to reverse transcribe the RNA input (about 0.5 to 1 ug). TCRdb ran MiXCR on the immunoSEQ multiplex PCR reads and lists one entry per CDR3 protein. The sample has around 130,000 distinct CDR3 sequences, over 80% seen once. This CDR3 is built from 16 residues. With 5 bases removed from V and 2 bases from J, the gap between germline ends came to 17 bases. Per the germline V gene, CDR1 is SGHNT and CDR2 is YYREEE (reference sequence). This clonotype was counted a single time. This rearrangement joins TRBV5-4 to TRBJ2-1; D not certain. This TCR derives from a human donor with multiple sclerosis. Sequencing used CD8+ T cells from PBMCs. The DNA of the CDR3 is TGTGCCAGCAGTCTAGGCCCGCGGATGGCCTACAATGAGCAGTTCTTC. As protein: CASSLGPRMAYNEQFF.